This TCR beta chain was recovered during a study of early T cells in non-severe SARS-CoV-2 infection. Study-wide context: Sequencing of bulk RNA from unsorted whole blood was done, without chain pairing. Study-level findings and limits: Anti-spike CD8 specificities were favored by VDJdb matching, whose results missed private and CD4 specificities.

Unique molecular identifiers (one per individual cDNA molecule) were attached. Via MiXCR, TCRdb re-called the 5' RACE reads, giving one row per CDR3 protein. The sample lists some 50,000 distinct CDR3 sequences, roughly 9.2% occurring once. This clonotype was detected many times. Antigen unknown. The CDR3 runs 13 residues. Per germline, CDR1 LGHNA and CDR2 YSLEER. Trimming cost V 1 base and J 1 base, with 4 bases left between them. This clonotype originated in an adult who was a healthcare worker with PCR-confirmed SARS-CoV-2 infection or an uninfected control (not recorded which). This chain joins TRBV4-3 and TRBJ1-1, with unresolved D. The sequencing sample was made of whole blood. In DNA form, the CDR3 reads TGCGCCAGCAGCCAAGGCGCGAACACTGAAGCTTTCTTT. This codes for CASSQGANTEAFF.